This T cell receptor beta chain was sequenced in a study of blood T cell repertoires in COVID-19. Looking at the study overall: COVID-19 samples from acute and convalescent phases originated in the United States, Italy and Spain.

As handled by the study authors: Cell counts per sample came from amplifying reference gene primers. Method: immunoSEQ multiplex PCR; TCRdb's copy keeps in-frame clones and lacks some. The D gene and trimming were derived from the DNA, and the V and J assignments and clone size from that table. The sample consists of 57,000 or so clones, roughly 80% of them appearing once. Trimming removed 4 bases from V and 1 base from J; junction bases left unmatched: 5. Per the germline V gene, CDR1 is SGHDT and CDR2 is YYEEEE. CDR3 length: 15 residues. The clonotype originates from a man aged 65 to 79 with active COVID-19. J is TRBJ1-2 and V is TRBV5-6; 9 bases agree with TRBD1. The material sequenced was peripheral blood. CDR3: CASSPTGQGNYGYTF. CDR3 DNA sequence: TGTGCCAGCAGCCCGACGGGACAGGGTAACTATGGCTACACCTTC.